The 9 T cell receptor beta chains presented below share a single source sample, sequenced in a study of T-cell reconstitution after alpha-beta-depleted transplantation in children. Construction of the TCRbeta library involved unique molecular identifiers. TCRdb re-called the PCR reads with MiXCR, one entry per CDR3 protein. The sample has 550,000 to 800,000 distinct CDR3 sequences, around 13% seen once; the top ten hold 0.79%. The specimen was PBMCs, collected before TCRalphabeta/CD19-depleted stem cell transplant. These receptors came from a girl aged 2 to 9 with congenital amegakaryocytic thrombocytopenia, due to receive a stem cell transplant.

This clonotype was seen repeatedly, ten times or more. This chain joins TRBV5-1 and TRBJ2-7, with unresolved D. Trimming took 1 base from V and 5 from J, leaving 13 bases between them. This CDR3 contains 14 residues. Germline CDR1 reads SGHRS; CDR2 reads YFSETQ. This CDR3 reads CASSLRMRGNEQYF. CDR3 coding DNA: TGCGCCAGCAGCTTGAGAATGAGAGGTAACGAGCAGTACTTC.

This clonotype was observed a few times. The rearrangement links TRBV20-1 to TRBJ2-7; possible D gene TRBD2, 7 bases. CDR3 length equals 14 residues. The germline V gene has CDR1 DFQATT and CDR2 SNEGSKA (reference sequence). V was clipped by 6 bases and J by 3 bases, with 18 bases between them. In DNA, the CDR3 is TGCAGTGCCAGTCAAGGGGGAGGGAACTACGAGCAGTACTTC. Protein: CSASQGGGNYEQYF.

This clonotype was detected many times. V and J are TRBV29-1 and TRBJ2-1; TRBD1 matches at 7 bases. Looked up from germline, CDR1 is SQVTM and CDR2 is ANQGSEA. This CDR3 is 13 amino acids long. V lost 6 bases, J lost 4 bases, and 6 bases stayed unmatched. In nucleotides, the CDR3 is TGCAGCGTGGCCCAGACAGGGTACAATGAGCAGTTCTTC. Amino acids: CSVAQTGYNEQFF.

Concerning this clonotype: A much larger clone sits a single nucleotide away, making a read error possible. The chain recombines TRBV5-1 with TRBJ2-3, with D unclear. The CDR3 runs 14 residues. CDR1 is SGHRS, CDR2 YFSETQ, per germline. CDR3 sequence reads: CTSSSYQVSDTQYF. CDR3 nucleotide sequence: TGCACCAGCAGCAGTTACCAGGTCTCAGATACGCAGTATTTT.

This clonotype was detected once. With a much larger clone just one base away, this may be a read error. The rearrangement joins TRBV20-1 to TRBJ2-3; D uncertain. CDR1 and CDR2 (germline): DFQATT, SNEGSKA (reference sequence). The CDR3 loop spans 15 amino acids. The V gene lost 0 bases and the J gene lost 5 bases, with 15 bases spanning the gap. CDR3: CSARDARSDGDTQYF. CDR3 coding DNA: TGCAGTGCTAGAGATGCTAGGTCGGACGGAGATACGCAGTATTTT.

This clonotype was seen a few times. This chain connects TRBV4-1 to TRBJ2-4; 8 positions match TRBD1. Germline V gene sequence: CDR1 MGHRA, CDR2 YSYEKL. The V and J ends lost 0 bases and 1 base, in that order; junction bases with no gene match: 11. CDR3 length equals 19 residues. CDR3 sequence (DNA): TGCGCCAGCAGCCAAGATCGAGAAGGGACAGGAGGTGCCAAAAACATTCAGTACTTC. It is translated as CASSQDREGTGGAKNIQYF.

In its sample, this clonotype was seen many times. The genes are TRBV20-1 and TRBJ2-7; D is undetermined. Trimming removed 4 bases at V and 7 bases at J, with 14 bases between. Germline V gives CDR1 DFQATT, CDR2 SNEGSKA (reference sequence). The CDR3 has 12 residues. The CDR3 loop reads CSATVLGEEQYF. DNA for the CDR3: TGCAGTGCTACAGTTTTAGGAGAAGAGCAGTACTTC.

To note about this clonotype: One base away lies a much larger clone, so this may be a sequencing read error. The CDR3 DNA is TGTGCCACGGCGGGACTAGCGGGAGTGAACACCGGGGAGCAGTTTTTT. Amino acids: CATAGLAGVNTGEQFF. This rearrangement joins TRBV12-3 or TRBV12-4 to TRBJ2-2; 14 bases line up with TRBD2. There are 16 residues in the CDR3.

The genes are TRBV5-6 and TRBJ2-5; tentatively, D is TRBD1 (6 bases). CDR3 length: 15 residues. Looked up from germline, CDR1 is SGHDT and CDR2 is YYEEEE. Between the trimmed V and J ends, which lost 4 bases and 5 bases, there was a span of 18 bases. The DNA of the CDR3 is TGTGCCAGCAGCCATCGCCACTTCAGGGGCGAGACCCAGTACTTC. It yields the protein CASSHRHFRGETQYF. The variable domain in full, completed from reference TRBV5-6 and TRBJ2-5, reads DAGVTQSPTHLIKTRGQQVTLRCSPKSGHDTVSWYQQALGQGPQFIFQYYEEEERQRGNFPDRFSGHQFPNYSSELNVNALLLGDSALYLCASSHRHFRGETQYFGPGTRLLVL.